This T cell receptor beta chain was recorded in a study of blood T cell repertoires in COVID-19 (dated by TCRdb to 2020 to 2021). Broadly, across the study: Collaborator samples came from the United States, Italy and Spain and covered acute and convalescent phases of COVID-19. The material from the prospective study consisted of cDNA or gDNA derived from T cells, B-cell-depleted T cells, or PBMCs. Subjects who had been exposed to COVID-19, were actively infected with it, or had recovered from it provided the deeply sampled blood TCRbeta repertoires that made up the dataset. A freely available public database, intended as a resource for researchers studying the immune response to SARS-CoV-2, is where the repertoires were released. Samples were obtained from the ongoing ImmuneRACE study (first 160 participants) and from some 1,200 subjects provided by 6 global collaborators. A de-identified subject ID, COVID-19 status, age in years and sex were almost always included in the sample metadata. Where available, HLA class I and class II types were obtained from metadata supplied by the sample provider rather than from assay-based typing. The study at large found these results: The amount of clinical and demographic metadata varied by source and participant and was provided uncurated.

There are 12 amino acids in the CDR3, from cysteine to phenylalanine inclusive. Only the CDR3 region is kept as DNA, spanning 36 bases read in frame from base 1. TCRbeta CDR3 regions were amplified from genomic DNA using the immunoSEQ Assay, a bias-controlled multiplex PCR. Turning to the authors' computational methods: The number of nucleated cells in each sample was estimated by amplification of reference gene primers within the assay. To quantify the absolute abundance of each unique TCRbeta CDR3 rearrangement, sequence reads were collapsed and filtered. For each sample, productive Simpson clonality was calculated by taking the square root of Simpson's diversity index across productive rearrangements. TCRdb provides this immuneACCESS table in a form limited to in-frame rearrangements. Some clones are lacking; in checked studies, under half of them reflect an unresolved V gene, and why the rest are absent is not known. Clone size and V and J calls were adopted from that table, with D and trimming inferred from the DNA. The sample has about 250,000 clones on record, more than 75% of them singletons. Of the sample, 0.99% falls within the top ten clones.

As regards this clone: Its antigen is currently not known. No base quality values were provided; no much bigger clone lies one nucleotide off.

Samples from volunteer blood donors who had recovered from COVID-19 were contributed by a second Seattle source. The collaborating institutions used their own protocols to collect whole blood in K2EDTA tubes. For TCRbeta analysis, collaborators shipped samples in one of three forms: frozen whole blood, isolated PBMCs, or DNA extracted from either of those sample types. The source is a woman aged 40 to 50 who had recovered from COVID-19. Recombination joined TRBV21-1 with TRBJ2-7; the table names TRBD1, a call not compared with the DNA. TRBV21-1 is a documented pseudogene. Sequencing was done on a sample of peripheral blood. CDR3 loop: CASVKGAYEQYF. The nucleotides read TGTGCCAGCGTAAAGGGGGCGTACGAGCAGTACTTC.